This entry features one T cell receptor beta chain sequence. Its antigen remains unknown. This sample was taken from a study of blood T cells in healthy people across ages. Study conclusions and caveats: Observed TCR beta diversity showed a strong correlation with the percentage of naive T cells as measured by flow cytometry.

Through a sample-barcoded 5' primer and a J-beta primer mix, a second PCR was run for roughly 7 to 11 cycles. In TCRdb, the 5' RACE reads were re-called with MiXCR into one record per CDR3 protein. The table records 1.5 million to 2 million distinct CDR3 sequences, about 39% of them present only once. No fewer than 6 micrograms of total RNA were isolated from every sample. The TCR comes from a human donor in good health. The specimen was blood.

The CDR3 DNA sequence: TGTGCCAGCAGTGAAGATAAGACAGCTTACGACTACGAGCAGTACTTC. Translated: CASSEDKTAYDYEQYF. The genes are TRBV2 and TRBJ2-7, with D maybe TRBD1 (5 bases). The CDR3 is made up of 16 amino acids. Per the germline V gene, CDR1 is SNHLY and CDR2 is FYNNEI. V lost 1 base to trimming and J lost 3 bases, with 16 bases between them.